Below are 26 T cell receptor beta chains sequenced from a single sample in a study of blood T cell repertoires in COVID-19. Method: immunoSEQ multiplex PCR; TCRdb's copy keeps in-frame clones and lacks some. In the table there are about 480,000 clones, approximately 88% of which are singletons. Sequenced material: peripheral blood. The origin of the receptors is a woman between 50 and 59 years old with COVID-19, enrolled during active disease.

This chain links TRBV5-1 with TRBJ2-3, with D hard to call. Germline assignment: CDR1 SGHRS and CDR2 YFSETQ. The CDR3 is made up of 12 amino acids. The V and J ends lost 3 bases and 4 bases respectively, with 6 bases between them. This chain's CDR3 is CASSSGPDTQYF. Here the CDR3 DNA reads TGCGCCAGCAGCTCTGGGCCAGATACGCAGTATTTT.

The chain combines TRBV2 with TRBJ1-3; TRBD1 matches 9 bases. The CDR3 has 16 amino acids. Trimming took 6 bases from V and 7 from J; bases not matched to a gene: 13. The germline gives CDR1 SNHLY, CDR2 FYNNEI. CDR3 sequence: CASSDYGDRVYNTIYF. The CDR3 nucleotides read TGTGCCAGCAGCGACTATGGGGACAGGGTTTACAACACCATATATTTT.

The chain carries TRBV2 and TRBJ1-3, with D possibly matching TRBD1 (5 bases). Germline V gene data show CDR1 as SNHLY and CDR2 as FYNNEI. V was trimmed by 1 base and J by 12 bases, leaving 10 bases between them. This CDR3 spans 12 amino acids. CDR3 in DNA: TGTGCCAGCAGTGAAGGAGAGGGACTCATATATTTT. Translating it yields CASSEGEGLIYF.

This chain uses TRBV20-1 with TRBJ2-7, with 9 bases aligning to TRBD1. V lost 6 bases, J lost 11 bases, and 8 bases stayed unmatched. CDR1 and CDR2 from the germline V gene are DFQATT and SNEGSKA (reference sequence). The CDR3 is made up of 11 amino acids. This CDR3 reads CSALGDRDEYF. Written as DNA, the CDR3 is TGCAGTGCCCTTGGGGACAGGGATGAGTACTTC.

The chain couples TRBV11-2 to TRBJ1-1; maybe TRBD1 (6 bases). V shed 8 bases and J shed 0 bases, with 10 bases lying between them. This CDR3 is 13 amino acids long. Germline CDR1 SGHAT, CDR2 FQNNGV. In DNA form, the CDR3 reads TGTGCCAGCGGGGGCGGATTGAACACTGAAGCTTTCTTT. Translating it yields CASGGGLNTEAFF.

This chain uses TRBV6-5 with TRBJ1-2, with D possibly being TRBD1 (5 bases). The CDR3 extends over 14 amino acids. CDR1 is MNHEY, CDR2 SVGAGI, per germline. V dropped 3 bases and J dropped 4 bases, with 12 bases sitting between them. The CDR3 sequence is CASSYRRGFYGYTF. The CDR3 DNA reads as TGTGCCAGCAGTTATCGGCGGGGGTTCTATGGCTACACCTTC.

This chain connects TRBV10-1 to TRBJ1-4; no definite D call. Germline loops: CDR1 WNHNN, CDR2 SYGVQD (reference sequence). Trimming took off 9 bases at V and 6 bases at J, with 17 bases between the two ends. The CDR3 is 14 residues long. CDR3 sequence: CARVNPILDEKLFF. CDR3 bases: TGCGCCAGAGTGAATCCAATCCTAGATGAAAAACTGTTTTTT.

This sequence joins TRBV5-5 and TRBJ2-7; 13 nucleotides agree with TRBD2. The ends lost 2 bases at V and 4 bases at J; junction bases unmatched: 6. This CDR3 has 16 residues. CDR1 is SGHKS, CDR2 YYEKEE, per germline (reference sequence). The CDR3 loop reads CASSLATSGGIYEQYF. CDR3 coding DNA: TGTGCCAGCAGCTTAGCGACTAGCGGGGGGATTTACGAGCAGTACTTC. The whole variable domain, remainder taken from reference TRBV5-5 and TRBJ2-7, is DAGVTQSPTHLIKTRGQQVTLRCSPISGHKSVSWYQQVLGQGPQFIFQYYEKEERGRGNFPDRFSARQFPNYSSELNVNALLLGDSALYLCASSLATSGGIYEQYFGPGTRLTVT.

The chain is built from TRBV19 and TRBJ1-5, with no clear D. The CDR3 length is 17 residues. CDR1 and CDR2 (germline): LNHDA, SQIVND (reference sequence). Trimming stripped 7 bases from V and 3 bases from J, with 22 bases between. For the CDR3, the DNA is TGTGCCAGTATGGATCCGGGAATAGGAGGATTCAATCAGCCCCAGCATTTT. This gives the protein CASMDPGIGGFNQPQHF.

The CDR3 DNA reads as TGTGCCAGCCAGAACAGGGGAGGAAGTGTTGGCATTCAGTACTTC. It codes for CASQNRGGSVGIQYF. The chain has TRBV27 and TRBJ2-4, with a possible D match to TRBD1 (7 bases). V lost 8 bases and J 9 bases, leaving 23 bases between the germline ends. This CDR3 region has 15 residues. In germline, CDR1 is MNHEY, CDR2 SMNVEV (reference sequence).

The J gene is TRBJ2-1, the V gene TRBV11-1; D gene uncertain. Germline V gene data show CDR1 as SGHAT and CDR2 as FQDESV (reference sequence). The CDR3 covers 12 residues. Trimming pared 5 bases from V and 10 bases from J, leaving 12 bases between. The CDR3 reads CASSPGGNEQFF. The DNA for the CDR3 is TGTGCCAGCAGCCCAGGTGGAAACGAGCAGTTCTTC.

This chain joins TRBV4-1 and TRBJ1-2, with 7 nucleotides matching TRBD1. CDR3 length: 16 amino acids. The trim removed 5 bases at V and 10 bases at J, leaving 19 bases unmatched. Germline V gives CDR1 MGHRA, CDR2 YSYEKL. CDR3 residues: CASSYLLPPGQLYYTF. The CDR3 region has the DNA TGCGCCAGCAGCTACCTCCTCCCTCCGGGACAGCTATACTACACCTTC.

This clone is a singleton in its sample. The chain recombines TRBV18 with TRBJ2-7; TRBD1 aligns across 9 bases. The CDR3 is 15 residues long. V gave up 3 bases and J gave up 5 bases; unmatched junction bases: 8. In germline, CDR1 is KGHSH, CDR2 LQKENI. CDR3 loop: CASSPLEGQGNEQYF. The CDR3 DNA reads as TGTGCCAGCTCACCGCTTGAGGGACAGGGAAACGAGCAGTACTTC.

The CDR3 reads CASSRRGGAYNEQFF. Here the CDR3 DNA reads TGTGCCAGCAGCCGGAGAGGGGGGGCCTACAATGAGCAGTTCTTC. The chain carries TRBV5-8 and TRBJ2-1; D possibly corresponds to TRBD2 (7 bases). The V end lost 4 bases, the J end lost 2 bases, and 13 bases lay between the germline ends. The germline V gene encodes CDR1 SGHTS and CDR2 YDEGEE. The CDR3 extends over 15 amino acids.

The CDR3 protein is CASSFRGASSPLHF. The CDR3 DNA reads as TGTGCCAGCAGTTTCCGCGGGGCGAGTTCACCCCTCCACTTT. The chain has TRBV27 and TRBJ1-6, with D possibly being TRBD1 (5 bases). CDR1 is MNHEY, CDR2 SMNVEV, per germline (reference sequence). There are 14 residues in the CDR3. Trimming left V 3 bases short and J 9 bases short, with 12 bases between.

The chain carries TRBV27 and TRBJ1-6; tentatively, D is TRBD1 (5 bases). Germline CDR1 and CDR2: MNHEY and SMNVEV (reference sequence). V was pared by 5 bases and J by 1 base, with 15 bases between. This CDR3 is built from 17 residues. The DNA for the CDR3 is TGTGCCAGCAGTGTCGTGGGGGGGTTGTCCTATAATTCACCCCTCCACTTT. Translated, it gives CASSVVGGLSYNSPLHF.

The rearrangement joins TRBV5-4 to TRBJ2-3; TRBD2 is a possible D gene (5 bases). Trimming removed 0 bases from V and 2 bases from J, with 7 bases in between. Germline V CDR1 and CDR2: SGHNT, YYREEE (reference sequence). The CDR3 is 14 residues long. CDR3 sequence: CASSLGRDTDTQYF. In nucleotides, the CDR3 is TGTGCCAGCAGCTTGGGACGGGACACAGATACGCAGTATTTT.

This chain links TRBV2 with TRBJ1-6, with a possible D match to TRBD1 (5 bases). Between the trimmed V and J ends, which lost 5 bases and 10 bases, there was a span of 9 bases. The CDR3 length is 12 residues. Germline CDR1 is SNHLY and CDR2 is FYNNEI. The CDR3 coding sequence is TGTGCCAGCAGTTCTGGGGCGTCACCCCTCCACTTT. Translating gives CASSSGASPLHF.

The genes are TRBV3-1 (or the pseudogene TRBV3-2) and TRBJ2-3; 9 positions agree with TRBD2. CDR3 length: 15 residues. Germline V gene lookup returns CDR1 LGHDT and CDR2 YNNKEL (reference sequence). V gave up 4 bases and J gave up 4 bases; unmatched junction bases: 6. CDR3 nucleotides: TGTGCCAGCAGCCTGGGGACTAGCAGGGCAGATACGCAGTATTTT. This codes for CASSLGTSRADTQYF.

The rearrangement uses TRBV27 and TRBJ1-2; 10 nucleotides match TRBD1. CDR1 and CDR2 from the germline V gene are MNHEY and SMNVEV (reference sequence). Trimming removed 6 bases from V and 5 bases from J; junction bases left unmatched: 3. The CDR3 loop spans 13 amino acids. The CDR3 loop reads CASRTGQGYGYTF. The DNA of the CDR3 is TGTGCCAGCAGGACGGGACAGGGGTATGGCTACACCTTC.

This clone was counted a single time. The CDR3 DNA sequence: TGTGCCAGCAGTTACCCCGCCTCGGAGGGGAGTTACGAGCAGTACTTC. The encoded protein is CASSYPASEGSYEQYF. The J gene is TRBJ2-7, the V gene TRBV6-5; a possible D gene is TRBD2 (6 bases). The CDR3 sequence is 16 residues long. The germline gives CDR1 MNHEY, CDR2 SVGAGI. Trimming stripped 2 bases from V and 4 bases from J, with 18 bases between.

The rearrangement links TRBV20-1 to TRBJ2-3; TRBD2 is a possible D gene (5 bases). The germline V and J ends were trimmed by 3 bases and 2 bases, with 15 bases remaining between them. The CDR3 contains 15 residues. Germline V gene lookup returns CDR1 DFQATT and CDR2 SNEGSKA (reference sequence). CDR3 amino acids: CSASSGREFTDTQYF. Written as DNA, the CDR3 is TGCAGTGCTAGTTCAGGAAGGGAGTTCACAGATACGCAGTATTTT.

The rearrangement joins TRBV5-1 to TRBJ2-1, with TRBD2 as a possible D gene (5 bases). The CDR3 extends over 16 amino acids. Germline lookup yields CDR1 SGHRS and CDR2 YFSETQ. V was pared by 0 bases and J by 0 bases, with 10 bases between. This CDR3 reads CASSLVPGSSYNEQFF. CDR3 nucleotides: TGCGCCAGCAGCTTGGTACCGGGGAGCTCCTACAATGAGCAGTTCTTC.

The rearrangement uses TRBV7-8 and TRBJ2-7; D is ambiguous. The CDR3 is 17 amino acids. V was cut by 5 bases and J by 0 bases, with 20 bases left in between. The germline CDR1 and CDR2 sequences are SGHVS and FQNEAQ. As DNA, the CDR3 is TGTGCCAGCAGCCCGCAAGTACTCCAGGCGTCCTCCTACGAGCAGTACTTC. It translates to CASSPQVLQASSYEQYF.

This rearrangement joins TRBV11-2 to TRBJ1-1, with 7 nucleotides matching TRBD1. Germline CDR1 SGHAT, CDR2 FQNNGV. The V segment lost 5 bases and the J segment 4 bases; nucleotides outside the gene matches: 4. The CDR3 covers 13 residues. CDR3 sequence (DNA): TGTGCCAGCAGCATGACAGGGTTCACTGAAGCTTTCTTT. It specifies CASSMTGFTEAFF.

V is TRBV5-6 and J is TRBJ1-4; 7 bases align to TRBD1. V shed 3 bases and J 6 bases; nucleotides not matched to a gene: 8. The germline CDR1 and CDR2 sequences are SGHDT and YYEEEE. This CDR3 region has 15 residues. This chain's CDR3 is CASSSLGGADEKLFF. CDR3 nucleotide sequence: TGTGCCAGCAGCTCACTAGGGGGCGCGGATGAAAAACTGTTTTTT.